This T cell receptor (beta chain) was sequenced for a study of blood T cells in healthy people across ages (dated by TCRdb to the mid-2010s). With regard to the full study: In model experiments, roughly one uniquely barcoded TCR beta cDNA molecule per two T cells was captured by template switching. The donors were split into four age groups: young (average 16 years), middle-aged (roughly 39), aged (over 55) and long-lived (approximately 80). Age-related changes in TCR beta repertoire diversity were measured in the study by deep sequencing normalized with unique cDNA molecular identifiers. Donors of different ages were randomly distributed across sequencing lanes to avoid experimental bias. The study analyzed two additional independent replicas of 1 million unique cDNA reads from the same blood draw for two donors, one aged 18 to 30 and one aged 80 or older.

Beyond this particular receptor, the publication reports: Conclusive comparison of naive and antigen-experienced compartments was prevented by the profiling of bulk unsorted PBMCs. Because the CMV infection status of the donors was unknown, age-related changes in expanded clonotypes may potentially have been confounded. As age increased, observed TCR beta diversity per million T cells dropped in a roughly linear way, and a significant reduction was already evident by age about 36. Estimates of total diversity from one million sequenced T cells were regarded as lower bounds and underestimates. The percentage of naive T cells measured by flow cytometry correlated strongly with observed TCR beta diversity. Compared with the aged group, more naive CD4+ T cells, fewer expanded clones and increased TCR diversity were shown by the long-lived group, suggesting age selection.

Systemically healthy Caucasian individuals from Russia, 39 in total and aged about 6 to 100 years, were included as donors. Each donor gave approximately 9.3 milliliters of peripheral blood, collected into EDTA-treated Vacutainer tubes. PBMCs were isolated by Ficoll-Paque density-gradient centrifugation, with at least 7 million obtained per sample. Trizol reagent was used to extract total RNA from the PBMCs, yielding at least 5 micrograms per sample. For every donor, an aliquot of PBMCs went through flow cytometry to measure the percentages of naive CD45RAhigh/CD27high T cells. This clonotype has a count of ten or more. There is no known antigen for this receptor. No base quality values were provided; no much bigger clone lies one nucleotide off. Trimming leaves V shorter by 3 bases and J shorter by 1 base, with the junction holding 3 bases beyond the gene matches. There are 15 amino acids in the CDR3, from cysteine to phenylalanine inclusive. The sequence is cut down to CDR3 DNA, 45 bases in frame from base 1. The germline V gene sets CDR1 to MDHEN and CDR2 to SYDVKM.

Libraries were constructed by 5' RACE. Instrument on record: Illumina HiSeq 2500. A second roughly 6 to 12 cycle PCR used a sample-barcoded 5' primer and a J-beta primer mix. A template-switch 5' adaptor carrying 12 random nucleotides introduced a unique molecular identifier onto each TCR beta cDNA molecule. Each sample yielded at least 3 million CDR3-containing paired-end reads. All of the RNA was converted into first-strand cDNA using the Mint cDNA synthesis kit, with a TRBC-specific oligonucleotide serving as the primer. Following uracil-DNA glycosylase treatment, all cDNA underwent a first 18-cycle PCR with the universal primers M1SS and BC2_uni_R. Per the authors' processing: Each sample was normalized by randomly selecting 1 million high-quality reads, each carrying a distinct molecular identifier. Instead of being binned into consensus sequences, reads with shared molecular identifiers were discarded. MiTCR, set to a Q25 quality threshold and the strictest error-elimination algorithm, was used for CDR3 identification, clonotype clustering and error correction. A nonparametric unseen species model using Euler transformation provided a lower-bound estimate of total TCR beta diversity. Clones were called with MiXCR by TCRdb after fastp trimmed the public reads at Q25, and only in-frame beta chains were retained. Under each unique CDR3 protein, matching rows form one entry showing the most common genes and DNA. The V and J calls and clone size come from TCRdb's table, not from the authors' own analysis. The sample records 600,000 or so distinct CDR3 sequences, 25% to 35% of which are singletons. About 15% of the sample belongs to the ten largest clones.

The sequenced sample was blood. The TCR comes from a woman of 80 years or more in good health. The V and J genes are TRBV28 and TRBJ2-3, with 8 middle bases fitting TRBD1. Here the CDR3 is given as CASSFQGAGTDTQYF. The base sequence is TGTGCCAGCAGTTTCCAGGGGGCTGGCACAGATACGCAGTATTTT.